This TCR beta chain is from a study of STAT5B mutations in CD4+ large granular lymphocyte leukemia. Overall study: Among healthy donors, a particular HLA allele went with more CDR3 'QG' motifs.

Study-wide findings and caveats: Top patient clones used TRBV06 genes more often: 8/27 versus 2/35 in controls.

Sequencing was at survey level. In the study's own analysis: The detection floor for productive clonotype frequency was 2.59 x 10-5. Assay: immunoSEQ multiplex PCR; the TCRdb copy retains only in-frame clones and omits some. Clone size and the V and J calls come from that table; the DNA yielded D and trimming. The sample lists about 40,000 clones, 75% to 85% occurring once. The germline V gene encodes CDR1 GTSNPN and CDR2 SVGIG (reference sequence). Trimming cost V 0 bases and J 9 bases, with 7 bases left between them. The CDR3 runs to 11 residues. For this clone: Antigen specificity is unknown.

The sequenced material came from CD4+ T cells from blood buffy coats. This rearrangement joins TRBV30 to TRBJ2-3; D is ambiguous. This clonotype originated in a human donor in good health. In DNA, the CDR3 is TGTGCCTGGAGTGTACTACCCACGCAGTATTTT. It is translated as CAWSVLPTQYF.